These T cell receptor beta chains were read from a single sample in a study of T cell responses to AZD1222 COVID-19 vaccine. Clones were sequenced by immunoSEQ multiplex PCR, and TCRdb holds only the in-frame ones, with some missing. The table has some 150,000 clones, around nine tenths seen once. The sample in question was peripheral blood, obtained on day 0 of AZD1222 vaccination. These receptors came from an adult in good health. Both conserved end residues are part of each CDR3. Some rows mark clone size as missing; the rest say once, few, many or name a class of expanded clone.

>TRBJ1-6|NA|TRBV19
CASSAGVLNSPLHF
>TRBJ2-7|NA|TRBV7-2
CASSLWQGRFYEQYF
>TRBJ1-1|NA|TRBV19
CASSIGYRGHTEAFF
>TRBJ2-1|NA|TRBV24-1
CATYSDRALYNEQFF
>TRBJ2-5|NA|TRBV5-1
CASSLASRLAGGKETQYF
>TRBJ2-7|NA|TRBV5-1
CASSLAGKVSEQYF
>TRBJ1-5|NA|TRBV6-5
CASSYSGGGQPQHF
>TRBJ1-1|NA|TRBV15
CATSRAAKNTEAFF
>TRBJ2-1|NA|TRBV10-3
CAISESLAGAYNEQFF
>TRBJ2-1|once|TRBV9
CASSVFPPSGRGNEQFF
>TRBJ1-1|NA|TRBV5-6
CASKPLQGANTEAFF
>TRBJ1-5|NA|TRBV20-1
CSASITARNQPQHF
>TRBJ1-2|NA|TRBV7-6
CASSPGTGGAGNYGYTF
>TRBJ2-7|NA|TRBV28
CASSLVQSSYEQYF
>TRBJ2-1|NA|TRBV5-1
CASSLLGLGDEQFF
>TRBJ2-7|NA|TRBV12-3/TRBV12-4
CASSSGQGRQYF
>TRBJ2-5|NA|TRBV30
CAWFPLLPQGEDQETQYF
>TRBJ1-1|NA|TRBV7-2
CASSFQGNTEAFF
>TRBJ1-4|NA|TRBV11-3
CASSLAEHGQDEKLFF
>TRBJ2-1|NA|TRBV5-6
CASIKSSYNEQFF
>TRBJ1-1|once|TRBV5-1
CASSFDPGQNTEAFF
>TRBJ2-7|NA|TRBV2
CASSELGGEQYF
>TRBJ2-1|once|TRBV18
CASSPPNLAGGNGEQFF
>TRBJ2-5|NA|TRBV9
CASSAETGGRQETQYF
>TRBJ1-6|once|TRBV10-1
CAIPDRESYNSPLHF
>TRBJ1-2|NA|TRBV2
CASTTRGTGIYGYTF
>TRBJ1-4|NA|TRBV18
CASSPQGQQEKLFF
>TRBJ2-3|once|TRBV2
CASMNPGMTDTQYF
>TRBJ2-1|NA|TRBV5-4
CASSFFLVTVHEVTYNEQFF
>TRBJ2-1|NA|TRBV5-1
CASSLDLAGGPSSYNEQFF
>TRBJ2-1|once|TRBV9
CASSPHGAGTYNEQFF
>TRBJ1-1|NA|TRBV5-4
CASSLAGRPEAFF
>TRBJ1-2|NA|TRBV9
CASSAQGDYGYTF
>TRBJ1-6|once|TRBV20-1
CSASDGLESPLHF
>TRBJ2-7|NA|TRBV7-2
CASSLGLGDYEQYF
>TRBJ2-3|NA|TRBV13
CASSPRTGGMADTQYF
>TRBJ2-1|NA|TRBV9
CASSKGLVSGSEQFF
>TRBJ1-2|NA|TRBV19
CASRPGPRNYGYTF
>TRBJ2-3|NA|TRBV5-1
CASSSSTSGDQSSTDTQYF
>TRBJ2-1|NA|TRBV6-2/TRBV6-3
CASSPTWLAGGNEQFF
>TRBJ2-7|NA|TRBV28
CASSLRPPHEQYF
>TRBJ2-1|few|TRBV4-2
CASSQLDGLAGNYEQFF
>TRBJ1-1|few|TRBV28
CASSIRQATEAFF
>TRBJ1-6|NA|TRBV6-1
CASSELDRGSPLHF
>TRBJ1-5|NA|TRBV18
CASSPSAYSNQPQHF
>TRBJ2-2|NA|TRBV4-3
CASSLGLGGELFF
>TRBJ1-1|NA|TRBV7-9
CASHSGQAYTEAFF
>TRBJ2-2|NA|TRBV6-2/TRBV6-3
CASSYSVGRHYTGELFF
>TRBJ1-5|NA|TRBV6-2/TRBV6-3
CASSYKYGTGTSNQPQHF
>TRBJ2-3|NA|TRBV7-2
CASSSGQGTDTQYF
>TRBJ1-4|NA|TRBV5-1
CASSLSSGLNEKLFF
>TRBJ2-1|NA|TRBV10-3
CAISEPRTSGEQFF
>TRBJ2-7|once|TRBV7-2
CASSPGLGSYEQYF
>TRBJ2-1|NA|TRBV27
CASSSSGSTGNEQFF
>TRBJ2-7|NA|TRBV11-2
CASSLLPGLAGGEQYF
>TRBJ1-6|NA|TRBV6-2/TRBV6-3
CASSPGQLNSPLHF
>TRBJ2-1|NA|TRBV6-5
CASSYSSGNEQFF
>TRBJ2-7|NA|TRBV7-8
CASSQGRWHEQYF